The 19 T cell receptor delta chains in this list originate from one sample, sequenced in a study of gamma-delta T cells after stem cell transplantation. With CATT, TCRdb re-called clones from the RT-PCR reads. The sample records 2,800 or so delta-chain clones, less than 3.5% being singletons. The sample taken for sequencing was gamma-delta T cells. The receptors stem from a human donor. It is not recorded whose cells these are; they may come from a transplant donor.

The table lists this clone with a few counts. A far larger clone differs by one base, so this is likely a read error. The same CDR3 also results from other DNA sequences found in this sample. The J gene is TRDJ1, the V gene TRDV2; TRDD3 matches at 7 bases. The CDR3 extends over 15 amino acids. CDR1 and CDR2 (germline): GEAIGNYY, EKD. The CDR3 coding sequence is TGTGCCTGCGACACTCTGGGGGCTATCACCGATAAACTCATCTTT. Protein sequence: CACDTLGAITDKLIF.

This clone was found a few times. With only one base between it and a far larger clone, this is likely a read error. Within the sample, other DNA sequences also encode this same CDR3. V usage is TRDV2 and J usage is TRDJ1; 7 bases are shared with TRDD3. CDR3 size: 15 residues. CDR1 and CDR2 (germline): GEAIGNYY, EKD. The CDR3 here is CACDTVGGYGDKLIF. CDR3 coding DNA: TGTGCTTGTGACACCGTGGGTGGATACGGCGATAAACTCATCTTT.

In this sample, this clone is medium-sized (0.01 to 0.1%). Mismatch with germline at one junction end may stem from a read error. This chain joins TRDV2 and TRDJ1; 9 nucleotides line up with TRDD3. CDR3 length equals 19 residues. Germline CDR1 is GEAIGNYY and CDR2 is EKD. CDR3 sequence reads: CACDTLPSSTGGKTDELIF. CDR3 sequence (DNA): TGTGCCTGTGACACTCTACCCTCCTCTACTGGGGGAAAAACCGATGAACTCATCTTT.

This clone was recorded a few times. This likely came from a read error, as a far larger clone is one base away. Other nucleotide sequences in the sample specify the same CDR3. V gene TRDV2 combines with J gene TRDJ1; TRDD3 matches at 8 bases. The CDR3 extends over 17 amino acids. Germline assignment: CDR1 GEAIGNYY and CDR2 EKD. CDR3 amino acids: CACDTLLGEKYTDKLIF. CDR3 DNA sequence: TGTGCCTGCGACACCCTCCTGGGGGAGAAGTACACCGATAAACTCATCTTT.

By proportion, this clone is medium-sized. The chain links TRDV2 to TRDJ1; 7 bases map to TRDD3. Germline V lookup: CDR1 GEAIGNYY, CDR2 EKD. The CDR3 is 15 amino acids. V lost 1 base, J lost 8 bases, and 12 bases stayed unmatched. The DNA of the CDR3 is TGTGCCTGTGACACGCTGGGGGGAGAGAACTTGAAACTCATCTTT. This gives the protein CACDTLGGENLKLIF.

The table lists this clone with a few counts. A far larger clone lies a single base away; this is likely a read error. The J gene is TRDJ3, the V gene TRDV2; TRDD3 aligns across 9 bases. CDR1 and CDR2 from the germline V gene are GEAIGNYY and EKD. The CDR3 covers 19 residues. CDR3 loop: CACDILLGDLSWGTRQMFF. In nucleotides, the CDR3 is TGTGCCTGTGACATCTTACTGGGGGACCTCTCCTGGGGCACCCGACAGATGTTTTTC.

Judged by abundance, this clone is medium-sized. A far bigger clonotype differs at one base, so this is likely a read error. The rearrangement joins TRDV2 to TRDJ1; TRDD3 agrees at 12 bases. Germline V gene sequence: CDR1 GEAIGNYY, CDR2 EKD. Unmatched junction bases numbered 5, after V lost 4 bases and J lost 6 bases. The CDR3 is 14 residues long. The CDR3: CACDVLGDTHKLIF. The CDR3 DNA follows: TGTGCCTGTGATGTACTGGGGGATACCCATAAACTCATCTTT.

A few counts support this clone. The protein recorded in TCRdb matches a much larger clone and deviates from this DNA's translation at residue 5, suggesting a read error; the protein here is obtained by translating the DNA. The genes are TRDV2 and TRDJ1, with TRDD3 identical over 9 bases. The junction had 9 bases not matched to a gene; V was cut back by 3 bases and J by 2 bases. The CDR3 length is 16 residues. CDR1 GEAIGNYY and CDR2 EKD come from the germline V gene. CDR3 coding DNA: TGTGCCTGTGACGGTCTACTGGGGGAAAAAACCGATAAACTCATCTTT. It codes for CACDGLLGEKTDKLIF.

This clone was observed a handful of times. A far larger clone lies a single base away; this is likely a read error. Other nucleotide sequences from this sample produce the same CDR3. This chain links TRDV2 with TRDJ1; D might be TRDD3 (6 bases). Germline CDR1 is GEAIGNYY and CDR2 is EKD. CDR3 length equals 15 residues. In DNA form, the CDR3 reads TGTGCCTGTGACACCGTCTGGGGACGGGGCGATAAACTCATCTTC. Its protein product is CACDTVWGRGDKLIF.

In its sample, this clone ranks as medium-sized. The sample holds other DNA sequences that translate to the same CDR3. The chain employs TRDV2 and TRDJ1; D might be TRDD3 (6 bases). The germline V gene encodes CDR1 GEAIGNYY and CDR2 EKD. With 0 bases removed from V and 0 bases from J, the gap between germline ends came to 25 bases. The CDR3 sequence is 20 residues long. The CDR3 protein is CACDTVAVRGNSSYTDKLIF. The CDR3 DNA follows: TGTGCCTGTGACACCGTGGCCGTACGGGGGAATTCCTCGTACACCGATAAACTCATCTTT.

Regarding this clone: This may be a read error, as it is one base from a much larger clone. The rearrangement links TRDV2 to TRDJ1, with TRDD3 as a possible D gene (7 bases). Per germline, CDR1 GEAIGNYY and CDR2 EKD. This CDR3 region has 24 residues. V was shortened by 0 bases and J by 2 bases, with 39 bases between the two germline ends. CDR3 bases: TGTGCCTGTGACACCTCTAGGCCCTCCTACGTTGGGGATAGGAGGCCGCGGGGAACCGATAAACTCATCTTT. Its translation: CACDTSRPSYVGDRRPRGTDKLIF.

This clone was recorded a few times. Only one base separates this from a far larger clonotype, so it likely reflects a read error. The chain links TRDV2 to TRDJ1, with TRDD3 matching over 10 bases. The J segment lost 5 bases and the V segment lost 2 bases, leaving 13 bases of the junction unmatched. This CDR3 spans 17 amino acids. Looked up from germline, CDR1 is GEAIGNYY and CDR2 is EKD. CDR3 region: CACDSLPGDTDRDKLIF. The CDR3 DNA reads as TGTGCCTGTGACAGCCTACCGGGGGATACGGATCGGGATAAACTCATCTTT.

Of note for this clone: One base away lies a much larger clone, so this may be a sequencing read error. Other DNA sequences in the sample encode the same CDR3. V is TRDV2 and J is TRDJ1, with D possibly matching TRDD3 (6 bases). This CDR3 has 16 amino acids. Germline-derived CDR1 and CDR2 are GEAIGNYY and EKD. DNA of the CDR3: TGTGCCTGTGACAGACTGGGACCCGTCTACACCGATAAGCTCATCTTT. Its translation: CACDRLGPVYTDKLIF.

This clone is judged hyperexpanded. At the DNA level, this CDR3 is encoded by other sequences in the same sample as well. This chain connects TRDV2 to TRDJ1; no clear D gene. CDR3 length: 14 amino acids. Germline-derived CDR1 and CDR2 are GEAIGNYY and EKD. Trimming took off 2 bases at V and 2 bases at J, with 11 bases between the two ends. DNA for the CDR3: TGTGCCTGTGACATGGTCGTCCGTACCGATAAACTCATCTTT. Translated: CACDMVVRTDKLIF.

In the case of this clone: The likely explanation is a read error, given a far larger clone one base away. Other DNA sequences within the sample encode an identical CDR3. This chain uses TRDV1 with TRDJ1; D remains unclear. Germline CDR1 and CDR2: TSWWSYY and QGS. This CDR3 comprises 14 residues. V lost 0 bases and J lost 5, with 10 bases in between. The CDR3 is CALGELDSRDKLIF. Here the CDR3 DNA reads TGTGCTCTTGGGGAACTAGACTCTCGTGATAAACTCATCTTT.

Regarding this clone: This likely traces to a read error, being one base from a far larger clone. Other DNA sequences in the same sample also yield this CDR3. V usage is TRDV2 and J usage is TRDJ1; perhaps TRDD3 as D (6 bases). The length of the CDR3 is 16 residues. Trimming removed 0 bases from V and 0 bases from J, with 13 bases in between. Germline V gene lookup returns CDR1 GEAIGNYY and CDR2 EKD. The CDR3 bases are TGTGCCTGTGACACCCTGGGGTCGCTGTACACCGATAAACTCATCTTT. Translation: CACDTLGSLYTDKLIF.

This clone was seen a handful of times. A far bigger clonotype differs at one base, so this is likely a read error. This chain joins TRDV2 and TRDJ1, with 8 bases matching TRDD3. The CDR3 spans 21 residues. Germline assignment: CDR1 GEAIGNYY and CDR2 EKD. In nucleotides, the CDR3 is TGTGCCTGTGGCACCGTACGTAACCTGGGGGAAGCTGGGGAACACAACGATAAACTCATCTTT. Its protein product is CACGTVRNLGEAGEHNDKLIF.

This clone is large (0.1 to 1%) by share. Other DNA sequences in the same sample also yield this CDR3. V usage is TRDV1 and J usage is TRDJ1; 9 bases map to TRDD3. V gave up 1 base and J gave up 1 base; unmatched junction bases: 19. Germline V gives CDR1 TSWWSYY, CDR2 QGS. There are 21 residues in the CDR3. The CDR3 nucleotides are TGTGCTCTTGGGGAACGCCCAGCCCAGGAATACGGGGGATACCTCACCGATAAACTCATCTTT. It encodes CALGERPAQEYGGYLTDKLIF.

This clone has only a few counts. The CDR3 loop reads CACDTLGDWGSPHTTDKLIF. CDR3 DNA sequence: TGTGCCTGTGACACCCTGGGGGACTGGGGGTCACCTCATACGACCGATAAACTCATCTTT. The chain uses TRDV2 and TRDJ1, with 8 positions matching TRDD3. The CDR3 loop spans 20 amino acids. The J segment lost 2 bases and the V segment lost 0 bases, leaving 19 bases of the junction unmatched. Germline CDR1 reads GEAIGNYY; CDR2 reads EKD.